This T cell receptor beta chain was retrieved from a study of T cell repertoires in cytomegalovirus infection. With respect to this clonotype: Its cognate antigen is unknown.

Study findings and constraints: Carriage of CMV together with the relevant HLA was identifiable through cumulative public TCR beta family frequency.

This CDR3 contains 12 residues. The trim removed 6 bases at V and 7 bases at J, leaving 6 bases unmatched. Per the germline V gene, CDR1 is SNHLY and CDR2 is FYNNEI. TCRdb used MiXCR to reprocess the reads, holding one entry per CDR3 protein. Of more than 350,000 distinct CDR3 sequences listed, about a third were seen once; the top ten hold roughly an eighth. The specimen was PBMCs. The chain recombines TRBV2 with TRBJ2-7; 7 bases are shared with TRBD1. The receptor was isolated from a human donor in good health (CMV status not recorded). Some clones in this sample may be carry-over from other donors' samples. CDR3 region: CASRRQGREQYF. CDR3 in DNA: TGTGCCAGCAGACGACAGGGCAGAGAGCAGTACTTC.